This T cell receptor beta chain was identified in a study of T cells in Graves' hyperthyroidism and ophthalmopathy. This clonotype was counted many times. Regions amplified from RNA transcripts were the TCR beta CDR3 regions. An initial round of RT-PCR targeting the TCR CDR3 relied on the HTBI primer set. TCRdb used MiXCR to reprocess the multiplex PCR reads, holding one entry per CDR3 protein. The sample shows under 130,000 distinct CDR3 sequences, over 45% of them seen only once. CDR3 size: 11 residues. V shed 7 bases and J shed 1 base, with 7 bases lying between them. The germline V gene encodes CDR1 SQVTM and CDR2 ANQGSEA.

The clonotype was recovered from a middle-aged man with Graves' hyperthyroidism. The rearrangement links TRBV29-1 to TRBJ1-1; D not resolved. Sequenced material: blood. Here the CDR3 reads CSAYRNTEAFF. CDR3 sequence (DNA): TGCAGCGCATACAGGAACACTGAAGCTTTCTTT.